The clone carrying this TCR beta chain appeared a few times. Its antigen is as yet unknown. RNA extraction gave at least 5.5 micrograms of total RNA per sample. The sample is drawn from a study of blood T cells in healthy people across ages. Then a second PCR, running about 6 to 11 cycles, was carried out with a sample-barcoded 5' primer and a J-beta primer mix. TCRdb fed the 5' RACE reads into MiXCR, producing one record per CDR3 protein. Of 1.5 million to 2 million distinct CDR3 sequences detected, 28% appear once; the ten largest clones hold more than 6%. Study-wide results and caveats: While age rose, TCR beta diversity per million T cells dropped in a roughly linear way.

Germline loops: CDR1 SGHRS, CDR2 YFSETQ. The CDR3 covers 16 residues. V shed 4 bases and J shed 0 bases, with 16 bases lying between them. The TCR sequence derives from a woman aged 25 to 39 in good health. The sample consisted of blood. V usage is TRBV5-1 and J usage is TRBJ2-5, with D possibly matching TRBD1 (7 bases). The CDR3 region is CASSGGTAPYQETQYF. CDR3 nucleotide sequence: TGCGCCAGCAGCGGGGGGACAGCGCCGTACCAAGAGACCCAGTACTTC.